The sequence of this T cell receptor beta chain was determined in a study of OX40 agonist ivuxolimab in advanced cancers. Study at large: Hepatocellular carcinoma, melanoma, renal cell or head and neck cancer was diagnosed in the dose-escalation patients.

Autoimmune disease history or systemic immunosuppression was exclusionary. The CDR3 contains 17 residues. Germline CDR1 is SSHAT and CDR2 is FNYEAQ (reference sequence). On this clone: Its cognate antigen is unknown. Germline is not matched at one junction end, which may reflect a read error.

Generated by immunoSEQ multiplex PCR, the TCRdb table keeps only in-frame clones and is missing some. The table lists approximately 71,000 clones, about 94% of them singletons. The study, taken as a whole, reports: The antigens recognized by the expanded peripheral T cells, that is their antigen specificity, were not determined. More expanded clones were seen, on average, in CD8+ T cells than in CD4+.

Here the sequenced sample was CD4+ or CD8+ T cells sorted from blood, taken in a trial of the OX40 agonist ivuxolimab. This receptor was identified in an adult with an advanced solid tumor such as melanoma, head and neck, liver or kidney cancer. The rearrangement uses TRBV7-7 and TRBJ2-2; 7 bases are a match to TRBD2. Written as DNA, the CDR3 is TGTGCTAGCAGCCGCTTCCTGGGCGGGAGAGGGTCCGGGGAGCTGTTTTTT. It specifies CASSRFLGGRGSGELFF.